This T cell receptor beta chain was documented in a study of neurological immune-mediated disorders. Notes on the study in general: The expanded clones of different subjects shared no CDR3 amino acid sequences (suggesting private repertoires in all groups).

This clonotype was observed once. Its specificity is not known. Specified time point: technical triplicate 2. About a million sorted CD4+ or CD8+ T cells made each library. The cDNA came from 5'RACE with 10-nucleotide random UMIs. Over 190 million TCR-beta sequences from 15-18 subjects came out of each sequencing run. TCRdb recomputed calls from the 5' RACE reads with MiXCR, one row per CDR3 protein. The top ten hold 5% to 6.5% of the sample, which has 25,000 to 35,000 distinct CDR3 sequences, less than 15% seen once. The sequence derives from a female donor with HTLV-1-associated myelopathy (HAM/TSP). The sequenced sample consisted of CD4+ T cells from blood.

The CDR3 region is CASSLTGTGNSPLHF. In nucleotides, the CDR3 is TGTGCCAGCAGCTTAACCGGGACAGGGAATTCACCCCTCCACTTT. This chain uses TRBV5-6 with TRBJ1-6, with 9 nucleotides matching TRBD1. CDR3 length: 15 amino acids. Germline V CDR1 and CDR2: SGHDT, YYEEEE. V was pared by 2 bases and J by 7 bases, with 4 bases of the junction left unmatched.